This T cell receptor (beta chain) was obtained from a study of vaccination and CD4 T cells after COVID-19. Study results and caveats: Convalescent patients displayed spike mono-reactivity in 304 of 307 vaccine-specific clones.

Treatment specified: roughly nine-day PBMC culture with coronavirus spike peptide pools or control peptides (ViraFEST assay). The Oncomine TCR Beta short-read assay generated sequence data from the DNA of cultured CD4+ T cells. Someone extracted genomic DNA from cultured CD4+ T cells. TCRdb itself ran the PCR reads through MiXCR, one entry per CDR3 protein. The sample contains over 8,000 distinct CDR3 sequences, roughly two thirds of which appear only once. Germline values: CDR1 SGHTA, CDR2 FQGNSA. This CDR3 contains 15 residues. Trimming took 2 bases from V and 12 from J; bases not matched to a gene: 10. To note about this clonotype: Antigen specificity is unknown.

The origin of this receptor is a human donor who had recovered from COVID-19. The rearrangement joins TRBV7-2 to TRBJ2-4, with 10 nucleotides matching TRBD2. Sequencing used CD4+ T cells from blood, cultured in vitro. The CDR3 DNA is TGTGCCAGCAGCTTATCCGAGGTAGCGGGAGGCACTCAGTACTTC. Protein: CASSLSEVAGGTQYF.